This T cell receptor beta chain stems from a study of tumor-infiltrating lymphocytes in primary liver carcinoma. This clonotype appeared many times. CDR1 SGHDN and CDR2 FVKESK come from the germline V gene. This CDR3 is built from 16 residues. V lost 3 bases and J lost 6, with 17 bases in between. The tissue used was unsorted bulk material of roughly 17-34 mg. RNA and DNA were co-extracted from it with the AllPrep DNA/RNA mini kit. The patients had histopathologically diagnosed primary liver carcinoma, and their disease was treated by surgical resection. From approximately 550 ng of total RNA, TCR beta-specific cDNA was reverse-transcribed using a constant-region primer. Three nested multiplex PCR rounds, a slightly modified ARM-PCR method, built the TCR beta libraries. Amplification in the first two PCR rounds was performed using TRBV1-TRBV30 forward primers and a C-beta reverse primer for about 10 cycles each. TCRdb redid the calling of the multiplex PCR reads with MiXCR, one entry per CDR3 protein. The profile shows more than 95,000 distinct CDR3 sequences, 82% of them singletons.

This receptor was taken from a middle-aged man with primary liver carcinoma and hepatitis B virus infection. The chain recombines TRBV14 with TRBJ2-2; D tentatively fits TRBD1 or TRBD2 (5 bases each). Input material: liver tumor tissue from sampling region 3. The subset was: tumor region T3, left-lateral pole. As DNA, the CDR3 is TGTGCCAGCAGCCAGTCCGGGACCCCGGGTGCCGGGGAGCTGTTTTTT. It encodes CASSQSGTPGAGELFF.